The clone carrying this TCR beta chain was counted only a few times. What it recognizes is unknown. Unique molecular identifiers were present on the cDNA, and a universal primer site came from template switching. TCRdb redid the calling of the 5' RACE reads with MiXCR, one entry per CDR3 protein. The sample contains 200,000 to 250,000 distinct CDR3 sequences, roughly 7% of which appear only once. Donors were all healthy Caucasians. Trimming left V 6 bases short and J 4 bases short, with 15 bases between. The length of the CDR3 is 14 residues. This specimen belongs to a study of identical twins. Findings and limits, study-wide: Compared with models, monozygotic twins showed more out-of-frame TCR alpha sharing. Beta out-of-frame sequences showed weaker excess twin sharing.

These sequences were also reported in another study, on yellow fever vaccine responses in identical twins.

The chain has TRBV12-3 or TRBV12-4 and TRBJ1-2, with D uncertain. The receptor was derived from a woman aged 18-35 years in good health. The sequencing input was memory (CD45RO+) T cells sorted from blood. CDR3 sequence reads: CASSHTDRGYGYTF. The DNA of the CDR3 is TGTGCCAGCAGCCACACGGACCGGGGCTATGGCTACACCTTC.